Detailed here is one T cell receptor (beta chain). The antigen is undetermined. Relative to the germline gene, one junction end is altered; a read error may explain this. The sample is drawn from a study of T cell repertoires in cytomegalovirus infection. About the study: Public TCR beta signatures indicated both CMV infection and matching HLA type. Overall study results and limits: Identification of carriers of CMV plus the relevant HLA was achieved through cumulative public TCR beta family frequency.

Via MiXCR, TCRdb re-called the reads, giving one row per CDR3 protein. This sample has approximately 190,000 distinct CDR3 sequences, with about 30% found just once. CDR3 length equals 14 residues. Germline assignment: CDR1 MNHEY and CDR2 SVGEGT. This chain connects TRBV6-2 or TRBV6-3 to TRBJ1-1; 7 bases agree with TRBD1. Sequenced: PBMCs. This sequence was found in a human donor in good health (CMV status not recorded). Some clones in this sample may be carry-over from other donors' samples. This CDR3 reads CASSYEQGNAEAFF. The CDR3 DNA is TGTGCCAGCAGTTACGAACAGGGGAACGCTGAAGCTTTCTTT.